Shown below are 14 T cell receptor beta chains from a single sample sequenced in a study of blood T cell repertoires in COVID-19. Repertoires were generated with immunoSEQ multiplex PCR, while TCRdb's copy carries only in-frame clones and drops some. Of about 200,000 clones in the sample, less than 90% are singletons; the top ten hold more than 0.7%. Sequencing was carried out using peripheral blood. These receptors originate from a woman in her seventies with acute or convalescent COVID-19.

The chain uses TRBV5-1 and TRBJ2-1; 7 nucleotides align to TRBD2. The CDR3 is 13 residues long. With V trimmed by 7 bases and J by 7 bases, 8 bases remained unmatched. The germline V gene encodes CDR1 SGHRS and CDR2 YFSETQ. The CDR3 loop is CASRGSGDNEQFF. The CDR3 DNA follows: TGCGCCAGCCGTGGGAGCGGGGATAATGAGCAGTTCTTC.

The genes are TRBV19 and TRBJ2-5, with TRBD2 identical over 8 bases. This CDR3 spans 14 amino acids. Unmatched junction bases numbered 7, after V lost 5 bases and J lost 5 bases. The germline V gene has CDR1 LNHDA and CDR2 SQIVND (reference sequence). CDR3 sequence reads: CASSPGGRRETQYF. For the CDR3, the DNA is TGTGCCAGTAGTCCCGGCGGGAGGCGGGAGACCCAGTACTTC.

The rearrangement links TRBV5-1 to TRBJ2-1; TRBD1 aligns across 10 bases. From germline, CDR1 is SGHRS and CDR2 YFSETQ. The J segment lost 12 bases and the V segment lost 0 bases, leaving 12 bases of the junction unmatched. The CDR3 totals 16 residues. CDR3 nucleotide sequence: TGCGCCAGCAGCTTGGTTGGACAGGGGGTTGGTGGCGTGCAGTTCTTC. Protein: CASSLVGQGVGGVQFF. The full variable domain, completed using reference TRBV5-1 and TRBJ2-1, is KAGVTQTPRYLIKTRGQQVTLSCSPISGHRSVSWYQQTPGQGLQFLFEYFSETQRNKGNFPGRFSGRQFSNSRSEMNVSTLELGDSALYLCASSLVGQGVGGVQFFGPGTRLTVL.

This clone appeared once. This sequence joins TRBV24-1 and TRBJ1-4; D possibly corresponds to TRBD1 (6 bases). The CDR3 is 15 amino acids. The germline gives CDR1 KGHDR, CDR2 SFDVKD. Between the trimmed V and J ends, which lost 7 bases and 3 bases, there was a span of 14 bases. This CDR3 reads CATRTGRVPNEKLFF. CDR3 nucleotides: TGTGCCACCAGGACAGGAAGGGTCCCTAATGAAAAACTGTTTTTT.

This clone was recorded a few times. Additional DNA sequences in this sample encode the identical CDR3. The chain has TRBV3-1 (or the pseudogene TRBV3-2) and TRBJ1-5; D ambiguous. Germline loops: CDR1 LGHDT, CDR2 YNNKEL (reference sequence). The length of the CDR3 is 14 residues. V dropped 3 bases and J dropped 0 bases, with 6 bases sitting between them. CDR3 nucleotide sequence: TGTGCCAGCAGCCAGGCCAATAGCAATCAGCCCCAGCATTTT. Translated, it gives CASSQANSNQPQHF.

The count of this clone is one. One end of the junction varies from germline; a read error may be responsible. This chain joins TRBV5-4 and TRBJ1-2; TRBD1 agrees at 9 bases. Germline V CDR1 and CDR2: SGHNT, YYREEE (reference sequence). There are 16 residues in the CDR3. The CDR3 loop reads CASSSLNQQTGGTGLF. The CDR3 coding sequence is TGTGCCAGCAGCTCCCTCAACCAGCAGACAGGGGGAACCGGCTTATTC.

CDR3 nucleotides: TGTGCCAGCAGCTTAAGCCTCGGGACAGGGGATGAAAAACTGTTTTTT. This sequence encodes CASSLSLGTGDEKLFF. J is TRBJ1-4 and V is TRBV11-2, with TRBD1 identical over 10 bases. The CDR3 runs 16 residues. Germline values: CDR1 SGHAT, CDR2 FQNNGV. V was clipped by 2 bases and J by 6 bases; unmatched bases: 6.

This chain links TRBV9 with TRBJ2-7; 9 bases align to TRBD2. V dropped 0 bases and J dropped 0; count of bases not matched to a gene: 13. The CDR3 consists of 19 residues. The germline V gene has CDR1 SGDLS and CDR2 YYNGEE. The CDR3 bases are TGTGCCAGCAGCGTAGACGATGGCGGGAGGGCCGGGGACTCCTACGAGCAGTACTTC. The encoded protein is CASSVDDGGRAGDSYEQYF.

The chain has TRBV19 and TRBJ1-5; 7 bases match TRBD1. In germline, CDR1 is LNHDA, CDR2 SQIVND (reference sequence). This CDR3 region has 17 residues. V gave up 5 bases and J gave up 7 bases; unmatched junction bases: 17. The CDR3 spells CASSPQGQLSVGQPQHF. The CDR3 nucleotides read TGTGCCAGTAGTCCCCAGGGACAGCTTAGCGTGGGACAGCCCCAGCATTTT. Filled out from reference TRBV19 and TRBJ1-5, the complete variable domain reads DGGITQSPKYLFRKEGQNVTLSCEQNLNHDAMYWYRQDPGQGLRLIYYSQIVNDFQKGDIAEGYSVSREKKESFPLTVTSAQKNPTAFYLCASSPQGQLSVGQPQHFGDGTRLSIL.

Concerning this clone: Other DNA sequences of this sample code for an identical CDR3. This chain joins TRBV5-1 and TRBJ1-5; TRBD1 agrees at 7 bases. Losses at the gene ends were 4 bases for V and 4 bases for J; bases not matched to a gene: 8. The germline V gene has CDR1 SGHRS and CDR2 YFSETQ. The length of the CDR3 is 15 residues. CDR3 nucleotide sequence: TGCGCCAGCAGCCTGGAGGGGGCAGATAATCAGCCCCAGCATTTT. Protein: CASSLEGADNQPQHF.

The rearrangement uses TRBV19 and TRBJ2-7; TRBD1 matches 7 bases. Germline assignment: CDR1 LNHDA and CDR2 SQIVND (reference sequence). The CDR3 contains 14 residues. J lost 5 bases, V lost 4 bases, and 8 bases had no gene match. The CDR3 DNA sequence: TGTGCCAGTAGTAGCCCGGACAGGTCCCACGAGCAGTACTTC. This sequence encodes CASSSPDRSHEQYF.

The chain recombines TRBV18 with TRBJ2-5; 7 nucleotides line up with TRBD1. Per germline, CDR1 KGHSH and CDR2 LQKENI. The V segment lost 2 bases and the J segment 4 bases; nucleotides outside the gene matches: 4. The CDR3 runs to 14 residues. The CDR3 reads CASSPKSGGETQYF. The CDR3, as DNA: TGTGCCAGCTCACCAAAGTCAGGGGGAGAGACCCAGTACTTC.

The chain couples TRBV19 to TRBJ2-3; 7 bases match TRBD1. The J segment lost 1 base and the V segment lost 5 bases, leaving 6 bases of the junction unmatched. The CDR3 covers 15 residues. Germline lookup yields CDR1 LNHDA and CDR2 SQIVND (reference sequence). The CDR3 region is CASSLQGSRTDTQYF. CDR3 coding DNA: TGTGCCAGTAGTCTACAGGGGTCCCGCACAGATACGCAGTATTTT.

The chain joins TRBV12-3 or TRBV12-4 to TRBJ2-7; the D is unclear. The ends were cut back, 1 base at V and 6 bases at J, with 7 bases in the middle. The CDR3 spans 12 residues. CDR3 sequence reads: CASSLGVREQYF. The DNA for the CDR3 is TGTGCCAGCAGTTTAGGTGTTCGCGAGCAGTACTTC.